This T cell receptor beta chain originates from a study of beta chain features in type 1 diabetes. Concerning this clone itself: Its antigen remains unidentified.

The investigators reverse transcribed all of the isolated RNA, so they sequenced expressed TCRB transcripts. This table comes from immunoSEQ multiplex PCR, and its TCRdb copy is limited to in-frame clones, with some not included. The sample has more than 150,000 clones, roughly an eighth seen once. This CDR3 region has 15 residues. The germline V gene encodes CDR1 SGHNT and CDR2 YYREEE (reference sequence). V lost 4 bases, J lost 5 bases, and 18 bases lay in between. Study observations and caveats: When Type 1 diabetes patients were examined, their TCRB CDR3s proved moderately but significantly shorter in all four CD4+ subsets. Individuals with type 1 diabetes displayed fewer insertions and more deletions at VDJ junctions.

Blood was drawn once from each donor into heparinised tubes. The draws averaged roughly 120 mL. Central memory, naive, regulatory and stem cell-like memory CD4+ cells were sorted by CD45RO/CCR7/CD25/CD127/CD95/CD27. Input material: central memory CD4+ T cells from blood. The TCR comes from a woman aged 18-29 years in good health. The rearrangement joins TRBV5-4 to TRBJ2-5; tentatively, D is TRBD2 (6 bases). The CDR3 region has the DNA TGTGCCAGCAGCCGACTAGTAGGAGGTTCGGAGACCCAGTACTTC. This translates into CASSRLVGGSETQYF.